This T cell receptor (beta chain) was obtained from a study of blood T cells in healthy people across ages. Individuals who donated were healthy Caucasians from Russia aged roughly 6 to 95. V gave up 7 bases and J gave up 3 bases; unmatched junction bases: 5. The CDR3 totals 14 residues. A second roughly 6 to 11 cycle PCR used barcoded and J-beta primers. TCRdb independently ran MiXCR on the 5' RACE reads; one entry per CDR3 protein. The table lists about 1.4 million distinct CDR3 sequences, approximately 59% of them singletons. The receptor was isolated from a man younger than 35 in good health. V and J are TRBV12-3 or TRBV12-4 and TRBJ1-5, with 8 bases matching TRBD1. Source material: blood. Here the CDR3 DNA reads TGTGCCAGCACCGGGGACAGGTTCAATCAGCCCCAGCATTTT. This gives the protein CASTGDRFNQPQHF.